This T cell receptor (beta chain) was sequenced for a study of T cell responses to AZD1222 COVID-19 vaccine. Overall study: Second-dose schedules of about 4 or about 12 weeks were combined.

On this clone: The antigen is undetermined.

TCRdb's copy holds only in-frame clones and misses some; the assay was immunoSEQ multiplex PCR. Of about 54,000 clones in the sample, about 90% were seen once. Notes on the study in general: Females outnumbered males among donors, who were mostly white British; clonal diversity was possibly underestimated. Vaccine-associated CD4 TCRs spanned spike, dominant at 160-218 and 743-854. Sampled repertoires all dated from after the peak T cell response.

The material sequenced was peripheral blood, taken on day 0 of AZD1222 vaccination. This clonotype was sampled from an adult in good health.

The chain's CDR3 is CASTTPNKKLFF. The CDR3 bases are TGTGCCAGCACCACCCCGAACAAAAAACTGTTTTTT. The rearrangement links TRBV7-8 to TRBJ1-4; D gene ambiguous. CDR1 SGHVS and CDR2 FQNEAQ come from the germline V gene. Trimming removed 7 bases at V and 9 bases at J, with 12 bases between. This CDR3 comprises 12 residues.